The TCR beta chain described here comes from a study of neurological immune-mediated disorders. Study-wide points: Whereas HTLV-1-associated myelopathy showed the most TCR clonal expansion, multiple sclerosis showed the least, with levels below those of healthy controls.

The V gene lost 5 bases and the J gene lost 2 bases, with 22 bases spanning the gap. Looked up from germline, CDR1 is DFQATT and CDR2 is SNEGSKA (reference sequence). The CDR3 loop spans 16 amino acids. TCRdb passed the 5' RACE reads through MiXCR, listing each CDR3 protein once. Of about 41,000 distinct CDR3 sequences detected, about 14% appear once; the ten largest clones hold approximately 3.6%. This clonotype has ten or more counts. Its target is not known. This chain links TRBV20-1 with TRBJ2-7, with D perhaps matching TRBD2 (5 bases). The source material was CD4+ T cells from blood. The source is a woman between 55 and 75 years old with HTLV-1-associated myelopathy (HAM/TSP). CDR3 sequence reads: CSAGLLAPSLTYEQYF. DNA of the CDR3: TGCAGTGCTGGCCTTCTCGCGCCTAGCCTTACCTACGAGCAGTACTTC.